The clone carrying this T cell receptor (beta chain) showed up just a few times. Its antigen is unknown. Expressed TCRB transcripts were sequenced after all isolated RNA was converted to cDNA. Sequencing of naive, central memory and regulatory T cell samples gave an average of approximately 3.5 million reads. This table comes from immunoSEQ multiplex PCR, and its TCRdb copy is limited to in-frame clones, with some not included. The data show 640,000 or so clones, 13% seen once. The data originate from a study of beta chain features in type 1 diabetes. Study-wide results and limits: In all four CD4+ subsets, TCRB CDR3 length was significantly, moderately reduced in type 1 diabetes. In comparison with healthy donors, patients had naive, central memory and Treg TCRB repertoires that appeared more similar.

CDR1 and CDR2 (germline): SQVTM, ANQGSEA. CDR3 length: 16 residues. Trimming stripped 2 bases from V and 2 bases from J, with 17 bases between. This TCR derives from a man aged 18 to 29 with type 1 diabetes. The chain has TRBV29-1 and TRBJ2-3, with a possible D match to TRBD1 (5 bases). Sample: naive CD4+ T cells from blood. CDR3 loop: CSVEPGYAGNTDTQYF. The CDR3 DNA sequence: TGCAGCGTTGAACCCGGTTACGCAGGGAACACAGATACGCAGTATTTT.